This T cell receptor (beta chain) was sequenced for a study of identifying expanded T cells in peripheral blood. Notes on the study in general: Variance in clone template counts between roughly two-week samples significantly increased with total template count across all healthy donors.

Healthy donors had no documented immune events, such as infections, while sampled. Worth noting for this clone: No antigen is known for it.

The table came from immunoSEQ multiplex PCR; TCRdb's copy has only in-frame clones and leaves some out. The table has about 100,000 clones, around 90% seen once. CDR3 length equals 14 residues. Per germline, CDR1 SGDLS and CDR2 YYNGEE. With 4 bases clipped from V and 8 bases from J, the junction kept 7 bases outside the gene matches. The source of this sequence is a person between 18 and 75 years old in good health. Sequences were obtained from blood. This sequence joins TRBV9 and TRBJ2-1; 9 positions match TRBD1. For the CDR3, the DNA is TGTGCCAGCAGCACTATCGACAGGGGGTATGAGCAGTTCTTC. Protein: CASSTIDRGYEQFF.